A selection of T cell receptor beta chains follows, all from one sample in a study of long-term antiretroviral therapy in people with HIV. Produced via immunoSEQ multiplex PCR; TCRdb's table is partial and in-frame only. This table holds fewer than 25,000 clones, over 85% found once. The sample in question was unsorted PBMCs, obtained almost 5 years after starting antiretroviral therapy. The receptors were gathered from a woman aged 45-65 years with HIV. CDR3s include the opening cysteine and the closing phenylalanine or tryptophan. A D gene is named only where the DNA matches it firmly. Where a row states a size, it is once, few, many or the class of an expanded clone; other rows omit it.

TRBV19	-	-	TRBJ2-7	CASSTGPETFYEQYF	TGTGCCAGTAGTACGGGCCCAGAAACTTTCTACGAGCAGTACTTC
TRBV27	-	-	TRBJ2-5	CASSAQETQYF	TGTGCCAGCAGCGCACAAGAGACCCAGTACTTC
TRBV4-2	TRBD2	-	TRBJ2-5	CASSPSGTSGSPETQYF	TGTGCCAGCAGCCCCTCCGGGACTAGCGGGTCACCAGAGACCCAGTACTTC
TRBV7-9	-	-	TRBJ1-2	CASTPGWGNYGYTF	TGTGCCAGCACCCCCGGCTGGGGGAACTATGGCTACACCTTC
TRBV7-9	TRBD2	once	TRBJ2-7	CASSLASSSGTYEQYF	TGTGCCAGCAGCTTAGCGTCGTCTAGCGGGACCTACGAGCAGTACTTC
TRBV7-9	-	-	TRBJ2-4	CASSPGGVAKNIQYF	TGTGCCAGCAGCCCCGGGGGAGTAGCCAAAAACATTCAGTACTTC
TRBV28	TRBD1	-	TRBJ2-7	CASSSGQGPHEQYF	TGTGCCAGCAGTTCAGGACAGGGTCCCCACGAGCAGTACTTC
TRBV6-1	TRBD2	-	TRBJ2-7	CASSERSGRSYEQYF	TGTGCCAGCAGTGAGCGTAGCGGGAGGTCATACGAGCAGTACTTC
TRBV28	-	-	TRBJ1-2	CASSLVKGYYGYTF	TGTGCCAGCAGTTTAGTCAAGGGTTACTATGGCTACACCTTC
TRBV19	-	-	TRBJ1-2	CASEPDTSYGYTF	TGTGCCAGTGAGCCGGACACATCGTATGGCTACACCTTC
TRBV15	TRBD2	-	TRBJ2-1	CATSRGSAAGGWEQFF	TGTGCCACCAGCAGAGGGTCGGCAGCGGGAGGTTGGGAGCAGTTCTTC
TRBV4-1	-	-	TRBJ2-1	CASSQEVGRSNEQFF	TGCGCCAGCAGCCAAGAGGTCGGCAGGTCCAATGAGCAGTTCTTC
TRBV6-5	TRBD1	-	TRBJ1-1	CASSTATGANTEAFF	TGTGCCAGCAGTACTGCGACAGGGGCGAACACTGAAGCTTTCTTT
TRBV18	-	-	TRBJ2-7	CASSPERSYYEQYF	TGTGCCAGCTCACCAGAGCGGAGCTACTACGAGCAGTACTTC
TRBV6-1	-	-	TRBJ2-7	CASNTLGVTYEQYF	TGTGCCAGCAATACCTTGGGGGTCACCTACGAGCAGTACTTC
TRBV28	-	-	TRBJ2-7	CASSLYPHEQYF	TGTGCCAGCAGTTTATATCCCCACGAGCAGTACTTC
TRBV27	TRBD1	-	TRBJ2-2	CASSSGQENTGELFF	TGTGCCAGCAGTTCCGGACAGGAGAACACCGGGGAGCTGTTTTTT
TRBV6-6	-	-	TRBJ1-5	CASSYRGQRDQPQHF	TGTGCCAGCAGTTACCGGGGACAAAGGGATCAGCCCCAGCATTTT
TRBV11-3	TRBD2	-	TRBJ2-5	CASSSPGLADSQETQYF	TGTGCCAGCAGCTCTCCGGGACTAGCGGATTCCCAAGAGACCCAGTACTTC
TRBV12-5	-	-	TRBJ2-1	CASGSGVEQFF	TGTGCTAGTGGTTCCGGGGTTGAGCAGTTCTTC
TRBV28	-	-	TRBJ1-2	CASSSTGVGYTF	TGTGCCAGCAGTTCCACGGGGGTAGGCTACACCTTC
TRBV6-5	-	-	TRBJ2-6	CASSSYSGANVLTF	TGTGCCAGCAGTTCTTACTCTGGGGCCAACGTCCTGACTTTC
TRBV10-3	-	-	TRBJ2-7	CAISDSTGPYEQYF	TGTGCCATCAGTGATAGCACAGGGCCCTACGAGCAGTACTTC
TRBV7-2	TRBD1	-	TRBJ2-5	CASSPGQGGRETQYF	TGTGCCAGCAGCCCGGGACAGGGGGGACGGGAGACCCAGTACTTC
TRBV6-6	-	-	TRBJ2-1	CASRSSLNEQFF	TGTGCCAGCAGGAGCAGCCTCAATGAGCAGTTCTTC
TRBV4-2	-	-	TRBJ2-1	CASSQDSAQSSYNEQFF	TGTGCCAGCAGCCAAGATTCTGCACAGAGCTCCTACAATGAGCAGTTCTTC
TRBV25-1	-	-	TRBJ2-2	CASRENTGELFF	TGTGCCAGCAGGGAAAACACCGGGGAGCTGTTTTTT
TRBV28	TRBD2	-	TRBJ2-7	CASSFIGGGVEQYF	TGTGCCAGCAGTTTTATCGGGGGAGGGGTCGAGCAGTACTTC
TRBV6-5	-	-	TRBJ1-1	CASRPQVNTEAFF	TGTGCCAGCAGGCCCCAAGTGAACACTGAAGCTTTCTTT
TRBV14	-	-	TRBJ2-7	CASSQDGIEQGGFLSYEQYF	TGTGCCAGCAGCCAAGATGGGATTGAGCAGGGCGGCTTCCTCTCCTACGAGCAGTACTTC
TRBV5-1	TRBD1	-	TRBJ1-2	CASSSPGQGIYGYTF	TGCGCCAGCAGCTCTCCGGGACAGGGGATTTACGGCTACACCTTC
TRBV5-6	-	-	TRBJ2-6	CASSLDGVSGANVLTF	TGTGCCAGCAGCTTGGATGGAGTCTCTGGGGCCAACGTCCTGACTTTC
TRBV11-2	-	-	TRBJ1-2	CASSLAAVAHGYTF	TGTGCCAGCAGCTTAGCGGCAGTAGCCCATGGCTACACCTTC
TRBV5-1	-	-	TRBJ2-5	CASSSQTSQETQYF	TGCGCCAGCAGCTCCCAGACCTCCCAAGAGACCCAGTACTTC
TRBV5-4	TRBD1	-	TRBJ2-5	CASSDRGGQETQYF	TGTGCCAGCAGCGACAGGGGGGGACAAGAGACCCAGTACTTC
TRBV29-1	-	-	TRBJ1-5	CSVGQHSNQPQHF	TGCAGCGTTGGACAGCATAGCAATCAGCCCCAGCATTTT
TRBV5-4	-	-	TRBJ1-3	CASKAWEGTSGNTIYF	TGTGCCAGCAAAGCTTGGGAAGGGACCTCTGGAAACACCATATATTTT
TRBV4-2	TRBD1	-	TRBJ2-2	CASSQGGTVARAFTGELFF	TGTGCCAGCAGCCAAGGTGGGACAGTGGCAAGGGCCTTTACCGGGGAGCTGTTTTTT
TRBV5-6	-	once	TRBJ2-1	CASTTFGTLTYNEQFF	TGTGCCAGCACTACATTCGGGACTCTCACCTACAATGAGCAGTTCTTC
TRBV27	TRBD2	-	TRBJ2-5	CASSLAGASETQYF	TGTGCCAGCAGTCTCGCGGGAGCTTCGGAGACCCAGTACTTC
TRBV7-9	-	-	TRBJ1-1	CASSQLVRETTEAFF	TGTGCCAGCAGCCAACTCGTACGTGAGACCACTGAAGCTTTCTTT
TRBV6-1	TRBD2	-	TRBJ2-3	CASRAGGPATDTQYF	TGTGCCAGCAGGGCGGGAGGGCCCGCCACAGATACGCAGTATTTT
TRBV27	TRBD2	-	TRBJ2-1	CASKLAGDFAPYNEQFF	TGTGCCAGCAAGCTAGCGGGAGATTTTGCTCCCTACAATGAGCAGTTCTTC
TRBV6-1	TRBD1	-	TRBJ2-1	CASSEVLGQGYNEQFF	TGTGCCAGCAGTGAAGTACTGGGACAGGGCTACAATGAGCAGTTCTTC
TRBV7-9	-	few	TRBJ2-7	CASRPIQAYEQYF	TGTGCCAGCAGGCCAATACAAGCCTACGAGCAGTACTTC
TRBV5-1	-	-	TRBJ2-7	CASSLGTGEGYEQYF	TGCGCCAGCAGCTTGGGTACAGGCGAAGGCTACGAGCAGTACTTC
TRBV4-1	TRBD2	-	TRBJ2-7	CASSQDPPTSGRNYEQYF	TGCGCCAGCAGCCAAGATCCGCCGACTAGCGGGAGAAATTACGAGCAGTACTTC
TRBV28	TRBD2	-	TRBJ2-7	CASSTRGLAGANEQYF	TGTGCCAGCAGCACAAGGGGACTAGCGGGAGCCAACGAGCAGTACTTC
TRBV20-1	-	-	TRBJ1-2	CSASIQGQCF	TGCAGTGCTAGTATCCAGGGTCAATGCTTC
TRBV5-6	-	-	TRBJ1-1	CASSLVLGGTEAFF	TGTGCCAGCAGCTTGGTATTGGGAGGAACTGAAGCTTTCTTT
TRBV7-3	-	-	TRBJ2-3	CASSPPFAGRADTQYF	TGTGCCAGCAGCCCCCCCTTTGCGGGACGAGCAGATACGCAGTATTTT
TRBV11-3	TRBD2	-	TRBJ2-1	CASSSGLAGEEQFF	TGTGCCAGCAGCTCGGGACTAGCGGGAGAGGAGCAGTTCTTC
TRBV5-6	-	-	TRBJ2-1	CASSFGTRWDEQFF	TGTGCCAGCAGCTTCGGGACCCGATGGGATGAGCAGTTCTTC
TRBV6-1	-	-	TRBJ1-2	CASSEISPGDGYTF	TGTGCCAGCAGTGAAATTTCCCCAGGGGATGGCTACACCTTC
TRBV4-1	TRBD2	once	TRBJ2-1	CASSPKGLATNNEQFF	TGCGCCAGCAGCCCCAAGGGACTAGCGACCAACAATGAGCAGTTCTTC
TRBV5-1	-	-	TRBJ2-3	CASSPQPGTSTDTQYF	TGCGCCAGCAGCCCCCAGCCCGGGACTAGCACAGATACGCAGTATTTT